The entry that follows covers one TCR beta chain sequence. As yet, its antigen is unknown. V was cut by 7 bases and J by 11 bases, with 14 bases left in between. CDR1 is MNHNS and CDR2 is SASEGT in the germline V gene. CDR3 size: 11 residues. The study ran its PCR with 60 Vbeta and 13 Jbeta primers. The protocol was immunoSEQ multiplex PCR, while the TCRdb copy is restricted to in-frame clones and leaves out a portion. The listing contains 95,000 to 150,000 clones. This record belongs to a study of cytomegalovirus exposure and HLA in healthy donors. The study, taken as a whole, reports: Prediction of most subjects' HLA-A and HLA-B alleles by TCR beta sequences was reportedly accurate. Rare TCR sequences predominated, though certain public TCRs were found in many donors. A later analysis reported that several of the most significant clusters appeared to be linked to common viral pathogens, among them Epstein-Barr virus.

This TCR came from a young man in good health and CMV-seronegative. The source material was PBMCs. The chain is built from TRBV6-1 and TRBJ2-5; D unresolved. The DNA of the CDR3 is TGTGCCAGCATCTACGACCGGCGGCAGTACTTC. Amino acids: CASIYDRRQYF.